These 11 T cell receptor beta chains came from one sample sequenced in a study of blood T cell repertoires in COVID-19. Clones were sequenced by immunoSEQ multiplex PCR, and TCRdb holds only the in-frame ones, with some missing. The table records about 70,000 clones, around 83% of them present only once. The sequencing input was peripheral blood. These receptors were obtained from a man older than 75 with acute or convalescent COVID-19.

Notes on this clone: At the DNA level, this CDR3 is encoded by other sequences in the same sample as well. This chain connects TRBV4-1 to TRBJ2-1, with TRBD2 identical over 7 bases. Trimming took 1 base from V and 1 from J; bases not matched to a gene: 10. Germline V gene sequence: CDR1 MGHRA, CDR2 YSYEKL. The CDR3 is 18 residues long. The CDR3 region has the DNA TGCGCCAGCAGCCAAGGTCGTGGGGGGGGGAGGTCCTACAATGAGCAGTTCTTC. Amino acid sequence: CASSQGRGGGRSYNEQFF.

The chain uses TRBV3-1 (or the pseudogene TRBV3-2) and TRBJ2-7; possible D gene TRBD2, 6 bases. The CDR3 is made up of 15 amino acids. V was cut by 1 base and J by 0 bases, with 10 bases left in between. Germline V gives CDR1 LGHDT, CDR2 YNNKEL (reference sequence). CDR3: CASSQVASDSYEQYF. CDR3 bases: TGTGCCAGCAGCCAAGTCGCTAGCGACTCCTACGAGCAGTACTTC.

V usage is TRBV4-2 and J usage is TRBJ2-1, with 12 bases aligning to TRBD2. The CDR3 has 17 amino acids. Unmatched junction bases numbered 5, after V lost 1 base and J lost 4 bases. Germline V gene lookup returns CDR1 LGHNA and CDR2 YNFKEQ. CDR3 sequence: CASSQAWTSGKYNEQFF. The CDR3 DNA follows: TGTGCCAGCAGCCAAGCCTGGACTAGCGGGAAATACAATGAGCAGTTCTTC.

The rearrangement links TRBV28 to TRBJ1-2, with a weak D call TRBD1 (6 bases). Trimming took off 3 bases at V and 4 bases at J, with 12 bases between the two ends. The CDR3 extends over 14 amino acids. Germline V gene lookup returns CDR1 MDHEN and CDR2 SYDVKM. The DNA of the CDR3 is TGTGCCAGCAGTTTCAGGACAGCCTTCTATGGCTACACCTTC. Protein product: CASSFRTAFYGYTF.

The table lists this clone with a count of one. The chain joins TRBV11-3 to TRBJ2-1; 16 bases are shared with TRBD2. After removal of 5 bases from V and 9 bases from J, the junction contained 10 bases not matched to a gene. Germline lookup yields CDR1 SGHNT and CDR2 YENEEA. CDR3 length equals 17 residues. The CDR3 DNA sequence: TGTGCCAGCAGCAAGGGACTAGCGGGAGGGACTGGGGGTGAGCAGTTCTTC. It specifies CASSKGLAGGTGGEQFF.

The CDR3 loop is CASSSQTGDRYTQYF. For the CDR3, the DNA is TGTGCCAGCAGCTCCCAGACAGGGGATAGATACACGCAGTATTTT. The V gene is TRBV7-3, the J gene TRBJ2-3; 8 bases align to TRBD1. The CDR3 spans 15 residues. V lost 4 bases, J lost 9 bases, and 12 bases stayed unmatched. Per germline, CDR1 SGHTA and CDR2 FQGTGA.

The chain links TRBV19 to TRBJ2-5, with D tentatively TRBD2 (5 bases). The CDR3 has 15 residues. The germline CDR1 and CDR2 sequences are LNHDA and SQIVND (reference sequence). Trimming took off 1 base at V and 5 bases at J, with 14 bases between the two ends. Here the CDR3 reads CASSIVRASGETQYF. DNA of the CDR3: TGTGCCAGTAGTATAGTCCGCGCCTCGGGGGAGACCCAGTACTTC.

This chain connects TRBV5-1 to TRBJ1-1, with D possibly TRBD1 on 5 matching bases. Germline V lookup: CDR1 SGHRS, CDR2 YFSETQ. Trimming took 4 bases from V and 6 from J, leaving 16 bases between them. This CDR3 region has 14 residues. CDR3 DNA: TGCGCCAGCAGCCCGGCGTTGGCGGGGGCTGAAGCTTTCTTT. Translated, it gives CASSPALAGAEAFF.

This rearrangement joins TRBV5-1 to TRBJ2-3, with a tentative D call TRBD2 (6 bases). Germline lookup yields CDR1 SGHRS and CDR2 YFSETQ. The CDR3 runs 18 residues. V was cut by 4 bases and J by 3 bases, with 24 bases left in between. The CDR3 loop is CASSPGPFGPGGTDTQYF. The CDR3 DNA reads TGCGCCAGCAGCCCCGGACCCTTCGGACCCGGAGGGACAGATACGCAGTATTTT.

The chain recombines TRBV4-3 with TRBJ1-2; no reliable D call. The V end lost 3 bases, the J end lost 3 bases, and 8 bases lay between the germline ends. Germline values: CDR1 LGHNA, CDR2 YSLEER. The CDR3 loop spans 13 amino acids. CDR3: CASSHTTYYGYTF. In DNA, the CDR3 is TGCGCCAGCAGCCATACTACCTACTATGGCTACACCTTC.

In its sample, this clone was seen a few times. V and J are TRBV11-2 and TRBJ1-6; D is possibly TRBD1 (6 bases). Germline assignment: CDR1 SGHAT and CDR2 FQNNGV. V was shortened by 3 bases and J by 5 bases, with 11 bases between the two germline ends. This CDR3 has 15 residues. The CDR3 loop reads CASSFPRGNNSPLHF. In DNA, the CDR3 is TGTGCCAGCAGCTTTCCCAGGGGCAATAATTCACCCCTCCACTTT.